This entry lists 10 T cell receptor beta chains sequenced from one sample in a study of control samples from healthy donors and cancer patients. This table comes from immunoSEQ multiplex PCR, and its TCRdb copy is limited to in-frame clones, with some not included. This sample carries 170,000 or so clones, 90% to 95% of them seen once, and the ten largest clones take 1.3% to 1.5%. Sequences were obtained from blood. The receptors come from a woman aged 18-35 years in good health.

This clone occurred a few times. The V gene is TRBV7-2, the J gene TRBJ1-2; D may be TRBD1 (5 bases). Germline CDR1 is SGHTA and CDR2 is FQGNSA. V was pared by 4 bases and J by 3 bases, with 12 bases between. The CDR3 consists of 14 residues. As DNA, the CDR3 is TGTGCCAGCAGCTCGAGTGCAGGGTACTATGGCTACACCTTC. It is translated as CASSSSAGYYGYTF.

V and J are TRBV7-8 and TRBJ1-1; D unclear. Trimming pared 2 bases from V and 4 bases from J, leaving 8 bases between. The CDR3 sequence is 13 residues long. CDR1 and CDR2 from the germline V gene are SGHVS and FQNEAQ. The CDR3 coding sequence is TGTGCCAGCAGCTTACGGGTGGGCACTGAAGCTTTCTTT. This translates into CASSLRVGTEAFF.

This CDR3 reads CASSLGDWYGYTF. Written as DNA, the CDR3 is TGTGCCAGCAGCTTAGGGGACTGGTATGGCTACACCTTC. This chain connects TRBV7-2 to TRBJ1-2; perhaps TRBD1 as D (5 bases). This CDR3 has 13 amino acids. From germline, CDR1 is SGHTA and CDR2 FQGNSA. Trimming took off 1 base at V and 5 bases at J, with 8 bases between the two ends.

The V call is TRBV29-1, the J call TRBJ1-4, with a possible D match to TRBD1 (5 bases). CDR3 length: 16 amino acids. Trimming stripped 6 bases from V and 1 base from J, with 18 bases between. CDR1 is SQVTM, CDR2 ANQGSEA, per germline. The CDR3 region is CSVDRVRAGTNEKLFF. The CDR3 nucleotides read TGCAGCGTCGACAGAGTTAGGGCAGGAACTAATGAAAAACTGTTTTTT. The complete variable domain, with remaining parts taken from reference TRBV29-1 and TRBJ1-4, reads SAVISQKPSRDICQRGTSLTIQCQVDSQVTMMFWYRQQPGQSLTLIATANQGSEATYESGFVIDKFPISRPNLTFSTLTVSNMSPEDSSIYLCSVDRVRAGTNEKLFFGSGTQLSVL.

This chain connects TRBV6-5 to TRBJ1-4; D is undetermined. V was trimmed by 0 bases and J by 8 bases, leaving 10 bases between them. Germline-derived CDR1 and CDR2 are MNHEY and SVGAGI. This CDR3 has 14 amino acids. As DNA, the CDR3 is TGTGCCAGCAGTTACTCGGCGGGTTACGAAAAACTGTTTTTT. Translation gives CASSYSAGYEKLFF.

The chain employs TRBV3-1 (or the pseudogene TRBV3-2) and TRBJ1-2, with 7 nucleotides matching TRBD1. Per germline, CDR1 LGHDT and CDR2 YNNKEL (reference sequence). The CDR3 totals 16 residues. Trimming removed 3 bases from V and 3 bases from J; junction bases left unmatched: 10. The CDR3 region is CASSHKERDSHYGYTF. The CDR3 DNA reads as TGTGCCAGCAGCCACAAAGAGAGGGACAGCCACTATGGCTACACCTTC.

V is TRBV27 and J is TRBJ1-6, with TRBD1 matching over 9 bases. This CDR3 has 16 residues. V shed 2 bases and J 7 bases; nucleotides not matched to a gene: 6. CDR1 MNHEY and CDR2 SMNVEV come from the germline V gene (reference sequence). The CDR3: CASSLVTGGPNSPLHF. The DNA of the CDR3 is TGTGCCAGCAGTTTAGTAACAGGGGGCCCCAATTCACCCCTCCACTTT.

The rearrangement joins TRBV5-8 to TRBJ1-3, with D unclear. The germline V and J ends were trimmed by 4 bases and 0 bases, with 14 bases remaining between them. Per germline, CDR1 SGHTS and CDR2 YDEGEE. The CDR3 consists of 16 residues. The CDR3, as DNA: TGTGCCAGCAGCCCTGGACTGATCTCCTCTGGAAACACCATATATTTT. Translating it yields CASSPGLISSGNTIYF. The entire variable domain, with the rest obtained from reference TRBV5-8 and TRBJ1-3, is as follows: EAGVTQSPTHLIKTRGQQATLRCSPISGHTSVYWYQQALGLGLQFLLWYDEGEERNRGNFPPRFSGRQFPNYSSELNVNALELEDSALYLCASSPGLISSGNTIYFGEGSWLTVV.

J is TRBJ1-2 and V is TRBV2; D might be TRBD1 (5 bases). The CDR3 sequence is 13 residues long. Germline V gene data show CDR1 as SNHLY and CDR2 as FYNNEI. The germline V and J ends were trimmed by 4 bases and 5 bases, with 11 bases remaining between them. The CDR3 DNA follows: TGTGCCAGCAGTGTGGGGGTCGGGTATGGCTACACCTTC. Amino acid sequence: CASSVGVGYGYTF.

The chain recombines TRBV28 with TRBJ2-7, with 7 positions matching TRBD2. After removal of 3 bases from V and 2 bases from J, the junction contained 4 bases not matched to a gene. Germline CDR1 and CDR2: MDHEN and SYDVKM. The CDR3 covers 14 residues. This chain's CDR3 is CASSLGGVPYEQYF. CDR3 nucleotide sequence: TGTGCCAGCAGTTTGGGGGGGGTTCCCTACGAGCAGTACTTC.